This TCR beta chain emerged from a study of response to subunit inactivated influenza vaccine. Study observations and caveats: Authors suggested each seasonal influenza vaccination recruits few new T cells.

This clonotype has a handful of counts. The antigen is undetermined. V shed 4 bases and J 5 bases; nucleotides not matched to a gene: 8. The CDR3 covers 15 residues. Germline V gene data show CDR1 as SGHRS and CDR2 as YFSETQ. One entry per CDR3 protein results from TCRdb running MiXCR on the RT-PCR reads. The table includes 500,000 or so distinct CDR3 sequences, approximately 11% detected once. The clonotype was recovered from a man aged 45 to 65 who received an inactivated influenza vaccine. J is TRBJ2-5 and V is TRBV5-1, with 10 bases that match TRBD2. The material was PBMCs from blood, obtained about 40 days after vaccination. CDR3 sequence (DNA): TGCGCCAGCAGCCACCGGGGGACTAGCGATGAGACCCAGTACTTC. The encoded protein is CASSHRGTSDETQYF. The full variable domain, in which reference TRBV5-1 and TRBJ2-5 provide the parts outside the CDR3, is KAGVTQTPRYLIKTRGQQVTLSCSPISGHRSVSWYQQTPGQGLQFLFEYFSETQRNKGNFPGRFSGRQFSNSRSEMNVSTLELGDSALYLCASSHRGTSDETQYFGPGTRLLVL.